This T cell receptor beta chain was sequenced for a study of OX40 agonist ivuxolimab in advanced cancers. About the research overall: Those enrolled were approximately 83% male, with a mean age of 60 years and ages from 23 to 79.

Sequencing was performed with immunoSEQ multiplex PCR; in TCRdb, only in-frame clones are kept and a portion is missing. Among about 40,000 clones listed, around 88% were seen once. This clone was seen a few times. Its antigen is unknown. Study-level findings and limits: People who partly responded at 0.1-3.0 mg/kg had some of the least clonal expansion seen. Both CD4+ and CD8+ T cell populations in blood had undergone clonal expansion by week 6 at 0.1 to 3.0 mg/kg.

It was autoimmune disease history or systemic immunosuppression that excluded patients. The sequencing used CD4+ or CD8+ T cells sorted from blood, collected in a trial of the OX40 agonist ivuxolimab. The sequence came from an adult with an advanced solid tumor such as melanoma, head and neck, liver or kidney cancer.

This chain's CDR3 is CASSPVGGGSYEQYF. Written as DNA, the CDR3 is TGTGCCAGCAGCCCCGTAGGGGGGGGCTCCTACGAGCAGTACTTC. The rearrangement joins TRBV27 to TRBJ2-7, with a tentative D call TRBD2 (7 bases). Germline V gives CDR1 MNHEY, CDR2 SMNVEV (reference sequence). CDR3 size: 15 residues. V gave up 6 bases and J gave up 0 bases, with 15 bases separating them.